This T cell receptor beta chain comes out of a study of control samples from healthy donors and cancer patients. Data came from immunoSEQ multiplex PCR; TCRdb stores just in-frame clones and leaves some out. In the table there are 150,000 or so clones, over 85% of which are singletons. There are 13 residues in the CDR3. The germline CDR1 and CDR2 sequences are DFQATT and SNEGSKA (reference sequence). Trimming took off 3 bases at V and 2 bases at J, with 10 bases between the two ends. The sequence came from a man younger than 35 in good health. The chain links TRBV20-1 to TRBJ1-2; maybe TRBD1 (5 bases). The material sequenced was blood. CDR3 in DNA: TGCAGTGCTAGTCCCAGGGCCAACTATGGCTACACCTTC. Protein: CSASPRANYGYTF.